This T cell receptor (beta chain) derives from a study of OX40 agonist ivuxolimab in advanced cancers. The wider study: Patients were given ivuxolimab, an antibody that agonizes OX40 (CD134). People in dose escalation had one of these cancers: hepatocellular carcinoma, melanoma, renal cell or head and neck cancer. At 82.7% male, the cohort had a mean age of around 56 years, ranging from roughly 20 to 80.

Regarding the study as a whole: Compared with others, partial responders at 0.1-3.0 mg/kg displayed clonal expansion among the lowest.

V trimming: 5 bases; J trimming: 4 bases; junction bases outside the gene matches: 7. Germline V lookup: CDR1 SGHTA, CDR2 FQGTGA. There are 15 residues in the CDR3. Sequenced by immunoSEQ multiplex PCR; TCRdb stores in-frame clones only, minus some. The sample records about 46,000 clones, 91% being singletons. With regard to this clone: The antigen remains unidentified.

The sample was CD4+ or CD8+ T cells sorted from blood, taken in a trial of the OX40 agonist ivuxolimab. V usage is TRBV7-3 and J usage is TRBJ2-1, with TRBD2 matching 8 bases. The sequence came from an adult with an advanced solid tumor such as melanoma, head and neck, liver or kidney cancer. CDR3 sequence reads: CASSSEAGEYNEQFF. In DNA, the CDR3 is TGTGCCAGCAGCAGCGAAGCGGGAGAGTACAATGAGCAGTTCTTC.